This TCR beta chain was identified during a study of beta chain features in type 1 diabetes. The CDR3 totals 19 residues. The germline CDR1 and CDR2 sequences are SGDLS and YYNGEE. V shed 6 bases, J shed 5 bases, and the junction held 22 bases outside the gene matches. Points on this clone: The target antigen is unknown.

All of the isolated RNA was reverse transcribed, so expressed TCRB transcripts were sequenced. Clones were read by immunoSEQ multiplex PCR, and TCRdb kept only the in-frame ones, dropping some. Found here are about 280,000 clones, about 15% of them singletons; the top ten hold 0.015% to 0.017%. Study-wide results and limits: Researchers could not determine here whether HLA type influences TCRB rearrangement. Patients and controls would share equally any PCR tilt toward shorter templates. Moderate but significant shortening of TCRB CDR3s was recorded in all four CD4+ subsets from Type 1 diabetes patients. Sequencing the cDNA could make cells with high TCR expression show up more than they should. Naive, central memory and Treg TCRB repertoires appeared more alike in patients than in healthy donors.

V is TRBV9 and J is TRBJ2-5, with TRBD1 matching 10 bases. This TCR came from a man aged 18-30 years with type 1 diabetes. Sequencing was carried out using naive CD4+ T cells from blood. In DNA form, the CDR3 reads TGTGCCAGCATAACCTGCTCGACGCAACGACAGGGGGCTTCGGAGACCCAGTACTTC. Translating gives CASITCSTQRQGASETQYF.